What follows is one TCR beta chain and its context. What it binds is unknown. Clones were read by immunoSEQ multiplex PCR, and TCRdb kept only the in-frame ones, dropping some. The sample has over 85,000 clones, 92% seen once; the top ten hold more than 2%. The sample is drawn from a study of T cell responses to AZD1222 COVID-19 vaccine. Germline CDR1 is SNHLY and CDR2 is FYNNEI. The CDR3 is 15 amino acids. Trimming cost V 4 bases and J 2 bases, with 14 bases left between them. Study-level findings and limits: Vaccine-associated CD4 TCRs spanned spike, dominant at 160-218 and 743-854.

Sequencing used peripheral blood, obtained 28 days after the second AZD1222 dose. This TCR was recovered from an adult who received the AZD1222 COVID-19 vaccine. This sequence joins TRBV2 and TRBJ1-2, with a tentative D call TRBD1 (5 bases). DNA of the CDR3: TGTGCCAGCAGTGGGGGAACAGGAAGCAACTATGGCTACACCTTC. It yields the protein CASSGGTGSNYGYTF.